The subject of this entry is one T cell receptor beta chain. The antigen is undetermined. This entry is derived from a study of persistence of HIV-infected CD4 T cells. This CDR3 has 16 amino acids. The libraries were made with immunoSEQ version 4 in survey mode. The table came from immunoSEQ multiplex PCR; TCRdb's copy has only in-frame clones and leaves some out. The sample records 45,000 to 55,000 clones, about 80% being singletons. Cells were stimulated with CMV-infected fibroblast lysates at 10 ug/mL. Memory cells lacking CD40L and CD69 with high CD45RO were sorted. This sequence originates from an adult man with HIV who was CMV-seropositive. This material consisted of CD4+ T cells sorted from PBMCs after roughly 18-hour stimulation, taken from a patient who received antiretroviral therapy. This chain joins TRBV21-1 and TRBJ2-6. TRBV21-1 is reported as a pseudogene. CDR3: CASSKCPESGANVLTF. The CDR3 bases are TGTGCCAGCAGCAAATGTCCGGAAAGTGGGGCCAACGTCCTGACTTTC.